The 31 T cell receptor beta chains below come from one sample, sequenced in a study of a mutant IDH1 vaccine in newly diagnosed glioma. As to time point: week 23, last vaccination. Mutant IDH1 20-mer peptide, at 300 ug, made up each vaccine dose, with topical imiquimod. Their antigens are not known. Generated by immunoSEQ multiplex PCR, the TCRdb table keeps only in-frame clones and is missing some. The data hold approximately 82,000 clones, with about 82% observed a single time. The source material was PBMCs, sampled from a glioma patient whose treatment included an IDH1 peptide vaccine. The receptors originated from a man aged 25-40 years with glioma. Some clones in this sample may be carry-over from other donors' samples.

The V call is TRBV6-5, the J call TRBJ2-3; TRBD1 aligns across 9 bases. The CDR3 has 15 residues. Germline CDR1 and CDR2: MNHEY and SVGAGI. With V trimmed by 6 bases and J by 6 bases, 10 bases remained unmatched. CDR3 nucleotides: TGTGCCAGCAGCCAGGACAGGGGTGAGATGGATACGCAGTATTTT. It encodes CASSQDRGEMDTQYF.

The rearrangement joins TRBV6-1 to TRBJ2-7; D is uncertain. Germline V CDR1 and CDR2: MNHNS, SASEGT. Trimming took 1 base from V and 0 from J, leaving 13 bases between them. CDR3 size: 16 residues. CDR3 region: CASSEVLLPSSYEQYF. DNA for the CDR3: TGTGCCAGCAGTGAAGTCCTCCTCCCGAGCTCCTACGAGCAGTACTTC.

V and J are TRBV7-2 and TRBJ2-5; TRBD2 matches at 9 bases. Trimming cost V 9 bases and J 0 bases; bases outside gene matches: 8. This CDR3 is built from 15 residues. CDR1 SGHTA and CDR2 FQGNSA come from the germline V gene. The CDR3 nucleotides read TGTGCCAGTCGCCTAGCGGGGCAATACCAAGAGACCCAGTACTTC. This sequence encodes CASRLAGQYQETQYF.

The chain uses TRBV4-1 and TRBJ1-3; no clear D gene. The V end lost 0 bases, the J end lost 0 bases, and 6 bases lay between the germline ends. Germline V lookup: CDR1 MGHRA, CDR2 YSYEKL. The CDR3 contains 15 residues. CDR3 sequence reads: CASSQDEGSGNTIYF. Written as DNA, the CDR3 is TGCGCCAGCAGCCAAGATGAAGGCTCTGGAAACACCATATATTTT.

The chain has TRBV7-2 and TRBJ1-6; D gene uncertain. Germline-derived CDR1 and CDR2 are SGHTA and FQGNSA. The V end was cut by 2 bases, the J end by 13 bases, with 12 bases between. The CDR3 is made up of 13 amino acids. Here the CDR3 reads CASSLSAFSPLHF. CDR3 nucleotides: TGTGCCAGCAGCTTATCCGCATTCTCCCCCCTCCACTTT.

The chain couples TRBV6-5 to TRBJ2-1; no clear D gene. Trimming shortened V by 0 bases and J by 8 bases, and 11 bases separated the two germline ends. The CDR3 sequence is 14 residues long. CDR1 and CDR2 from the germline V gene are MNHEY and SVGAGI. The CDR3: CASSYSRLVDEQFF. DNA for the CDR3: TGTGCCAGCAGTTACTCGAGGCTTGTGGATGAGCAGTTCTTC.

The J gene is TRBJ2-1, the V gene TRBV4-1; TRBD2 agrees at 10 bases. The CDR3 length is 17 residues. Trimming removed 4 bases from V and 7 bases from J; junction bases left unmatched: 13. Germline V CDR1 and CDR2: MGHRA, YSYEKL. The DNA of the CDR3 is TGCGCCAGCAGCCGAGGACTAGCGGAGATCTCGGGTAATGAGCAGTTCTTC. It is translated as CASSRGLAEISGNEQFF.

This clone came up once. The CDR3 DNA reads as TGTGCCAGCACCTTACAGCGCCGGGGCTCCTACAATGAGCAGTTCTTC. This encodes CASTLQRRGSYNEQFF. The V and J genes are TRBV28 and TRBJ2-1, with D perhaps matching TRBD2 (5 bases). The germline CDR1 and CDR2 sequences are MDHEN and SYDVKM. The CDR3 has 16 amino acids. V shed 7 bases and J shed 0 bases, with 16 bases lying between them.

J is TRBJ2-7 and V is TRBV10-3, with D uncertain. Trimming took 0 bases from V and 7 from J, leaving 10 bases between them. This CDR3 has 13 amino acids. Germline V gene data show CDR1 as ENHRY and CDR2 as SYGVKD. The CDR3 region has the DNA TGTGCCATCAGTGAGTCCGTCCGTGGGGAGCAGTACTTC. Protein product: CAISESVRGEQYF.

V usage is TRBV19 and J usage is TRBJ2-7; 10 bases match TRBD2. This CDR3 is built from 15 residues. Per germline, CDR1 LNHDA and CDR2 SQIVND (reference sequence). Losses at the gene ends were 6 bases for V and 2 bases for J; bases not matched to a gene: 7. The CDR3 coding sequence is TGTGCCAGTAGCGAGACGCTAGCGGGAGCCTACGAGCAGTACTTC. Translated, it gives CASSETLAGAYEQYF. Drawing the rest from reference TRBV19 and TRBJ2-7, the complete variable domain is DGGITQSPKYLFRKEGQNVTLSCEQNLNHDAMYWYRQDPGQGLRLIYYSQIVNDFQKGDIAEGYSVSREKKESFPLTVTSAQKNPTAFYLCASSETLAGAYEQYFGPGTRLTVT.

This clone was seen just once. The rearrangement links TRBV11-2 to TRBJ1-1; no clear D. The germline CDR1 and CDR2 sequences are SGHAT and FQNNGV. There are 13 residues in the CDR3. Between the trimmed V and J ends, which lost 1 base and 11 bases, there was a span of 14 bases. This CDR3 reads CASSLGGTSRAFF. For the CDR3, the DNA is TGTGCCAGCAGCTTAGGCGGCACTAGCAGGGCTTTCTTT.

The V call is TRBV29-1, the J call TRBJ2-7; perhaps D is TRBD1 or TRBD2 (6 bases each). CDR3 length equals 12 residues. Germline V gene lookup returns CDR1 SQVTM and CDR2 ANQGSEA. Between the trimmed V and J ends, which lost 7 bases and 7 bases, there was a span of 17 bases. CDR3 region: CSAETGRQEQYF. The CDR3 DNA sequence: TGCAGCGCCGAAACAGGGAGGCAAGAGCAGTACTTC.

This clone is judged medium-sized. The chain recombines TRBV7-9 with TRBJ2-3, with unresolved D. Germline V gives CDR1 SEHNR, CDR2 FQNEAQ (reference sequence). The V and J ends lost 0 bases and 5 bases respectively, with 12 bases between them. The CDR3 length is 15 residues. The CDR3 is CASSLAVRPGDTQYF. CDR3 DNA: TGTGCCAGCAGCTTAGCGGTACGGCCCGGAGATACGCAGTATTTT.

The CDR3 DNA reads TGTGCCAGCTCAGAAGAGTTGGACAATGAGCAGTTCTTC. Protein sequence: CASSEELDNEQFF. The J gene is TRBJ2-1, the V gene TRBV18; no firm D call. The CDR3 covers 13 residues. Trimming cost V 5 bases and J 5 bases, with 10 bases left between them. Germline values: CDR1 KGHSH, CDR2 LQKENI.

The sample holds one count of this clone. The J gene is TRBJ1-2, the V gene TRBV27; perhaps TRBD1 as D (5 bases). The V end lost 6 bases, the J end lost 4 bases, and 18 bases lay between the germline ends. The CDR3 totals 15 residues. Germline lookup yields CDR1 MNHEY and CDR2 SMNVEV (reference sequence). CDR3 bases: TGTGCCAGCAGGACCTCAGGGATGGGTATCTATGGCTACACCTTC. As protein: CASRTSGMGIYGYTF.

By frequency in the sample, this clone is medium-sized (0.01 to 0.1%). The V gene is TRBV14, the J gene TRBJ2-2; 13 bases fit TRBD2. The CDR3 is made up of 18 amino acids. Trimming cost V 0 bases and J 5 bases; bases outside gene matches: 6. Germline CDR1 is SGHDN and CDR2 is FVKESK. As DNA, the CDR3 is TGTGCCAGCAGCCAAGAACAGCGGACTAGCGGGGGAACCGGGGAGCTGTTTTTT. It specifies CASSQEQRTSGGTGELFF.

The chain carries TRBV7-2 and TRBJ2-7; 11 nucleotides line up with TRBD2. CDR3 size: 16 residues. CDR1 is SGHTA and CDR2 is FQGNSA in the germline V gene. J gave up 3 bases and V 2 bases, and 6 bases lay outside the gene matches. The CDR3 loop reads CASSLLGTSGSYEQYF. Here the CDR3 DNA reads TGTGCCAGCAGCTTATTGGGGACTAGCGGTAGCTACGAGCAGTACTTC.

The chain has TRBV30 and TRBJ2-7; D is ambiguous. Per the germline V gene, CDR1 is GTSNPN and CDR2 is SVGIG (reference sequence). Trimming left V 4 bases short and J 1 base short, with 14 bases between. The CDR3 is made up of 14 amino acids. DNA for the CDR3: TGTGCCTGGAATAACCCCTTCACGTCCTACGAGCAGTACTTC. This codes for CAWNNPFTSYEQYF.

The chain uses TRBV9 and TRBJ2-2; 8 bases fit TRBD1. Germline CDR1 and CDR2: SGDLS and YYNGEE. The V segment lost 4 bases and the J segment 6 bases; nucleotides outside the gene matches: 8. The CDR3 extends over 15 amino acids. The CDR3 DNA is TGTGCCAGCAGCCCTCGGACAGGGCGGGCCGGGGAGCTGTTTTTT. This translates into CASSPRTGRAGELFF.

The table lists this clone with many counts. The chain is built from TRBV25-1 and TRBJ1-1; D is ambiguous. The length of the CDR3 is 14 residues. Trimming shortened V by 4 bases and J by 1 base, and 10 bases separated the two germline ends. Germline-derived CDR1 and CDR2 are MGHDK and SYGVNS. The CDR3 region is CASSGPHWNTEAFF. CDR3 DNA sequence: TGTGCCAGCAGTGGGCCGCATTGGAACACTGAAGCTTTCTTT.

The DNA of the CDR3 is TGTGCCAGCAGCTTAGGACTCGATGGCGCCTATGGCTACACCTTC. Amino acids: CASSLGLDGAYGYTF. V usage is TRBV11-2 and J usage is TRBJ1-2, with D unresolved. Germline CDR1 SGHAT, CDR2 FQNNGV. The CDR3 runs to 15 residues. The V gene lost 1 base and the J gene lost 4 bases, with 13 bases spanning the gap.

The J gene is TRBJ1-2, the V gene TRBV2; TRBD1 aligns across 9 bases. The CDR3 consists of 14 residues. V shed 7 bases, J shed 4 bases, and the junction held 7 bases outside the gene matches. Germline CDR1 is SNHLY and CDR2 is FYNNEI. DNA of the CDR3: TGTGCCAGCATGAGGGACAGGGTCCTCTATGGCTACACCTTC. Protein: CASMRDRVLYGYTF.

The chain employs TRBV19 and TRBJ1-2, with 8 bases that match TRBD1. The CDR3 length is 13 residues. V was clipped by 10 bases and J by 2 bases; unmatched bases: 6. Per germline, CDR1 LNHDA and CDR2 SQIVND (reference sequence). CDR3 bases: TGTGCCACCCGGGACAGGTCAAACTATGGCTACACCTTC. It translates to CATRDRSNYGYTF.

V usage is TRBV7-9 and J usage is TRBJ2-1; 9 bases agree with TRBD2. The germline gives CDR1 SEHNR, CDR2 FQNEAQ (reference sequence). With V trimmed by 1 base and J by 5 bases, 3 bases remained unmatched. This CDR3 spans 15 amino acids. The CDR3 DNA reads TGTGCCAGCAGCTTAGTAGCGGGGGTTGACAATGAGCAGTTCTTC. Its protein product is CASSLVAGVDNEQFF.

This clone was counted a single time. V is TRBV7-8 and J is TRBJ1-1; no reliable D call. CDR3 length: 15 amino acids. Trimming left V 0 bases short and J 1 base short, with 9 bases between. Germline values: CDR1 SGHVS, CDR2 FQNEAQ. The CDR3 sequence: CASSLAAAGNTEAFF. Written as DNA, the CDR3 is TGTGCCAGCAGCTTAGCGGCGGCAGGGAACACTGAAGCTTTCTTT.

This sequence joins TRBV27 and TRBJ1-1; TRBD1 matches 11 bases. There are 16 residues in the CDR3. Per the germline V gene, CDR1 is MNHEY and CDR2 is SMNVEV (reference sequence). V lost 6 bases and J lost 4; bases outside the gene matches: 10. The CDR3 loop is CASRGRTGGWGTEAFF. In DNA, the CDR3 is TGTGCCAGCAGGGGCCGGACAGGGGGCTGGGGCACTGAAGCTTTCTTT.

The rearrangement joins TRBV4-1 to TRBJ1-2, with 9 bases identical to TRBD1. The V gene end was trimmed by 7 bases and the J gene end by 6 bases; junction bases not matched to a gene: 6. Germline V gives CDR1 MGHRA, CDR2 YSYEKL. The CDR3 consists of 13 residues. The CDR3: CASIGDRVDGYTF. In DNA form, the CDR3 reads TGCGCCAGCATTGGGGACAGGGTGGATGGCTACACCTTC.

The chain employs TRBV18 and TRBJ2-3, with D possibly being TRBD2 (5 bases). This CDR3 is built from 17 residues. The V end lost 4 bases, the J end lost 2 bases, and 19 bases lay between the germline ends. Per germline, CDR1 KGHSH and CDR2 LQKENI. The CDR3 loop reads CASSLTRGATDTDTQYF. The CDR3 region has the DNA TGTGCCAGCTCACTAACCCGGGGTGCAACAGACACAGATACGCAGTATTTT.

The V call is TRBV4-3, the J call TRBJ1-5; perhaps TRBD1 as D (5 bases). The CDR3 consists of 15 residues. In germline, CDR1 is LGHNA, CDR2 YSLEER. Trimming shortened V by 2 bases and J by 6 bases, and 14 bases separated the two germline ends. CDR3 in amino acids: CASSQNLQGSQPQHF. In DNA, the CDR3 is TGCGCCAGCAGCCAAAACTTGCAGGGAAGTCAGCCCCAGCATTTT.

V gene TRBV5-4 combines with J gene TRBJ1-1, with D perhaps TRBD1 (5 bases). Trimming shortened V by 4 bases and J by 3 bases, and 13 bases separated the two germline ends. The CDR3 is 14 amino acids. Per germline, CDR1 SGHNT and CDR2 YYREEE (reference sequence). This chain's CDR3 is CASSHPRGDTEAFF. In nucleotides, the CDR3 is TGTGCCAGCAGCCACCCCCGAGGGGACACTGAAGCTTTCTTT.

The chain couples TRBV9 to TRBJ2-5; TRBD2 matches at 8 bases. The CDR3 contains 16 residues. Unmatched junction bases numbered 10, after V lost 4 bases and J lost 2 bases. Germline-derived CDR1 and CDR2 are SGDLS and YYNGEE. The CDR3 DNA reads as TGTGCCAGCAGCCCACAGACGAGCGGGGGTCAAGAGACCCAGTACTTC. Protein: CASSPQTSGGQETQYF.